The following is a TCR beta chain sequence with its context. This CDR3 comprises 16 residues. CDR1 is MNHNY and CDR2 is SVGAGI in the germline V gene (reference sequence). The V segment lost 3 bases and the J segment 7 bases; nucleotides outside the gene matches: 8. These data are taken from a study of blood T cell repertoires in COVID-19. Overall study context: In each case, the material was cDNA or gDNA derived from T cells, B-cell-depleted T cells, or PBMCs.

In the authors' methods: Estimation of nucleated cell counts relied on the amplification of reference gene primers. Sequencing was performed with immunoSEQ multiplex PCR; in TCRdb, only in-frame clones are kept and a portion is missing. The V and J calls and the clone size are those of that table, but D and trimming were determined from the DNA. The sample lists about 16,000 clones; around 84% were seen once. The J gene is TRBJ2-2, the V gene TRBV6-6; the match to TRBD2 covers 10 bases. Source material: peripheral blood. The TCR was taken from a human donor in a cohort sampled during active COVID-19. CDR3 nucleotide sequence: TGTGCCAGCAGTTATAGAGCGGGGGGGCGTAACGGGGAGCTGTTTTTT. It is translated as CASSYRAGGRNGELFF.